This entry lists 19 T cell receptor beta chains sequenced from one sample in a study of T cells in Graves' hyperthyroidism and ophthalmopathy. Amplification yielded TCR beta CDR3 regions, with RNA transcripts as the source. Researchers ran a first-round RT-PCR on the TCR CDR3 using the HTBI primer set. One entry per CDR3 protein results from TCRdb running MiXCR on the multiplex PCR reads. The repertoire holds about 500,000 distinct CDR3 sequences, with about 16% as singletons. Sequenced: blood. The receptors originated from a woman in her 30s with Graves' ophthalmopathy.

This clonotype was seen ten or more times. The J gene is TRBJ1-1, the V gene TRBV11-1; D is possibly TRBD1 (5 bases). The CDR3 has 15 residues. V was pared by 1 base and J by 2 bases, with 11 bases between. Germline loops: CDR1 SGHAT, CDR2 FQDESV (reference sequence). The CDR3 spells CASSLVGRDNTEAFF. The CDR3 DNA sequence: TGTGCCAGCAGCTTAGTCGGCAGGGATAACACTGAAGCTTTCTTT.

Of note for this clonotype: Being one base from a much bigger clone, this may be a read error. CDR3 coding DNA: TGTGCCAGCAGCTCTCTTCATCGGGAGGGTGATACGCAGTATTTT. Translated: CASSSLHREGDTQYF. This chain uses TRBV7-2 with TRBJ2-3; 8 bases are shared with TRBD2. In germline, CDR1 is SGHTA, CDR2 FQGNSA. With V trimmed by 4 bases and J by 6 bases, 9 bases remained unmatched. This CDR3 has 15 amino acids.

This chain joins TRBV28 and TRBJ2-3; 7 nucleotides align to TRBD2. Germline V gives CDR1 MDHEN, CDR2 SYDVKM. V lost 6 bases and J lost 3; bases outside the gene matches: 12. The CDR3 extends over 16 amino acids. The CDR3 here is CASSSPAGVLTDTQYF. As DNA, the CDR3 is TGTGCCAGCAGCAGTCCCGCGGGGGTGTTGACAGATACGCAGTATTTT. Looking up the rest from reference TRBV28 and TRBJ2-3 gives the full variable domain: DVKVTQSSRYLVKRTGEKVFLECVQDMDHENMFWYRQDPGLGLRLIYFSYDVKMKEKGDIPEGYSVSREKKERFSLILESASTNQTSMYLCASSSPAGVLTDTQYFGPGTRLTVL.

This clonotype was recorded many times. J is TRBJ2-2 and V is TRBV18; TRBD1 might be the D (6 bases). CDR1 is KGHSH, CDR2 LQKENI, per germline. Trimming removed 5 bases at V and 4 bases at J, with 11 bases between. The CDR3 length is 14 residues. The CDR3 nucleotides read TGTGCCAGCTCATGGCAGGGGAGCACCGGGGAGCTGTTTTTT. This codes for CASSWQGSTGELFF.

The V gene is TRBV20-1, the J gene TRBJ2-1; the match to TRBD2 covers 7 bases. The CDR3 loop spans 15 amino acids. The germline CDR1 and CDR2 sequences are DFQATT and SNEGSKA (reference sequence). V lost 3 bases to trimming and J lost 8 bases; unmatched junction nucleotides: 13. CDR3 protein: CSASGSGALGDEQFF. The CDR3 DNA sequence: TGCAGTGCTAGCGGCAGCGGGGCCCTCGGGGATGAGCAGTTCTTC.

This clonotype was detected once. The chain carries TRBV5-1 and TRBJ2-1; 14 nucleotides agree with TRBD2. V lost 1 base to trimming and J lost 2 bases; unmatched junction nucleotides: 11. This CDR3 spans 20 amino acids. Germline V gene sequence: CDR1 SGHRS, CDR2 YFSETQ. CDR3 loop: CASSLSPGTSGSVTYNEQFF. In DNA form, the CDR3 reads TGCGCCAGCAGCTTGTCCCCCGGGACTAGCGGGAGCGTTACCTACAATGAGCAGTTCTTC.

This clonotype was detected a few times. The chain uses TRBV4-1 and TRBJ2-7; a weak D match, TRBD1 (5 bases). Trimming removed 2 bases from V and 2 bases from J, with 16 bases in between. In germline, CDR1 is MGHRA, CDR2 YSYEKL. This CDR3 is built from 16 residues. The CDR3 spells CASSQILMDTTYEQYF. For the CDR3, the DNA is TGCGCCAGCAGCCAAATCCTTATGGACACAACCTACGAGCAGTACTTC.

This clonotype occurred many times. V and J are TRBV28 and TRBJ2-1; TRBD2 matches 10 bases. The CDR3 has 18 residues. Germline V gene sequence: CDR1 MDHEN, CDR2 SYDVKM. The ends lost 3 bases at V and 1 base at J; junction bases unmatched: 9. The CDR3 sequence: CASSFLTSGTLSYNEQFF. DNA for the CDR3: TGTGCCAGCAGTTTCCTAACTAGCGGGACCCTTTCCTACAATGAGCAGTTCTTC.

This clonotype appeared a few times. The gene calls are TRBV28 and TRBJ1-2; no clear D gene. CDR3 size: 13 residues. Trimming took off 4 bases at V and 8 bases at J, with 14 bases between the two ends. Germline assignment: CDR1 MDHEN and CDR2 SYDVKM. The CDR3, as DNA: TGTGCCAGCAGTTACCTCGGGGTTTACGGCTACACCTTC. Translating it yields CASSYLGVYGYTF.

At least ten counts were recorded for this clonotype. In DNA, the CDR3 is TGTGCCAGCAGTTCCCCAGGGTTTGGGGCCAACGTCCTGACTTTC. This encodes CASSSPGFGANVLTF. The chain employs TRBV12-3 or TRBV12-4 and TRBJ2-6; TRBD1 is a possible D gene (5 bases). The CDR3 covers 15 residues. Trimming removed 4 bases at V and 3 bases at J, with 10 bases between.

This clonotype was counted only a few times. The gene calls are TRBV12-3 or TRBV12-4 and TRBJ2-1, with D unresolved. This CDR3 region has 16 residues. Trimming took 3 bases from V and 4 from J, leaving 16 bases between them. The CDR3 DNA is TGTGCCAGCAGTTTTTGGCGTGGGCCGCTTTACAATGAGCAGTTCTTC. Protein: CASSFWRGPLYNEQFF.

V and J are TRBV19 and TRBJ2-5; 7 bases match TRBD2. CDR1 is LNHDA and CDR2 is SQIVND in the germline V gene (reference sequence). There are 13 residues in the CDR3. The trim removed 8 bases at V and 7 bases at J, leaving 10 bases unmatched. Here the CDR3 reads CASGTTPYSTQYF. For the CDR3, the DNA is TGTGCCAGTGGGACTACCCCTTATTCGACCCAGTACTTC.

This clonotype was counted ten times or more. DNA of the CDR3: TGTGCCAGCAGCTCTAACAATCAGCCCCAGCATTTT. Translation gives CASSSNNQPQHF. The chain is built from TRBV7-2 and TRBJ1-5; no firm D call. Trimming removed 4 bases from V and 3 bases from J, with 4 bases in between. This CDR3 comprises 12 residues. CDR1 and CDR2 (germline): SGHTA, FQGNSA.

A few counts support this clonotype. J is TRBJ2-7 and V is TRBV3-1; TRBD1 agrees at 8 bases. This CDR3 spans 17 amino acids. V lost 0 bases, J lost 3 bases, and 10 bases stayed unmatched. The germline gives CDR1 LGHDT, CDR2 YNNKEL (reference sequence). The DNA for the CDR3 is TGTGCCAGCAGCCAAGATTCGTGGACAGGGATGGGCTACGAGCAGTACTTC. Translating gives CASSQDSWTGMGYEQYF.

This clonotype was seen at least ten times. The chain couples TRBV5-6 to TRBJ2-1, with D perhaps TRBD1 (6 bases). V gave up 4 bases and J gave up 10 bases, with 15 bases separating them. CDR1 and CDR2 (germline): SGHDT, YYEEEE. This CDR3 has 13 amino acids. The CDR3, as DNA: TGTGCCAGCAGCCTACAGGGTTCCGAGGAGCAGTTCTTC. Its protein product is CASSLQGSEEQFF.

The table lists this clonotype with a few counts. The V gene is TRBV27, the J gene TRBJ2-3, with 8 bases lining up with TRBD2. Trimming removed 4 bases from V and 5 bases from J; junction bases left unmatched: 14. Germline loops: CDR1 MNHEY, CDR2 SMNVEV (reference sequence). This CDR3 has 17 amino acids. The CDR3 loop is CASSSPSRTSRGDTQYF. The CDR3 DNA is TGTGCCAGCAGTTCCCCATCCCGGACTAGCCGAGGAGATACGCAGTATTTT.

This clonotype was seen more than once but under ten times. The chain is built from TRBV7-9 and TRBJ2-1; a weak D match, TRBD2 (5 bases). Trimming stripped 11 bases from V and 3 bases from J, with 17 bases between. The length of the CDR3 is 14 residues. In germline, CDR1 is SEHNR, CDR2 FQNEAQ (reference sequence). CDR3 protein: CACDLGGGYNEQFF. The CDR3 region has the DNA TGTGCCTGCGATCTCGGCGGAGGCTACAATGAGCAGTTCTTC. The entire variable domain, with the rest obtained from reference TRBV7-9 and TRBJ2-1, is as follows: DTGVSQNPRHKITKRGQNVTFRCDPISEHNRLYWYRQTLGQGPEFLTYFQNEAQLEKSRLLSDRFSAERPKGSFSTLEIQRTEQGDSAMYLCACDLGGGYNEQFFGPGTRLTVL.

The chain joins TRBV3-1 to TRBJ1-4; D unresolved. V lost 4 bases and J 0 bases, leaving 18 bases between the germline ends. The length of the CDR3 is 18 residues. Per germline, CDR1 LGHDT and CDR2 YNNKEL (reference sequence). CDR3 sequence (DNA): TGTGCCAGCAGCCCCCGGGCCCCCGGACGCTCAACTAATGAAAAACTGTTTTTT. Protein product: CASSPRAPGRSTNEKLFF.

At least ten counts were recorded for this clonotype. The chain has TRBV20-1 and TRBJ2-7, with 8 bases aligning to TRBD1. From germline, CDR1 is DFQATT and CDR2 SNEGSKA (reference sequence). The trim removed 6 bases at V and 6 bases at J, leaving 10 bases unmatched. This CDR3 region has 13 residues. CDR3 DNA: TGCAGTGCCACCCGACAGGGGCAGGGCGAGCAGTACTTC. This codes for CSATRQGQGEQYF.